A selection of T cell receptor beta chains follows, all from one sample in a study of blood T cell repertoires in COVID-19. The repertoire was sequenced with immunoSEQ multiplex PCR; TCRdb's copy has only in-frame clones and lacks some. The table lists 200,000 to 250,000 clones, around 85% of them singletons. Sequenced material: peripheral blood. These TCRs come from a woman in her 70s with COVID-19, enrolled during active disease. CDR3s leave out the opening cysteine and the closing phenylalanine or tryptophan. The order of the fields is J gene, V gene, CDR3 length, D gene, CDR3 protein. The D gene is left open where the match is weak.

j_call: TRBJ1-2; v_call: TRBV5-4; cdr3_length: 15; d_call: TRBD1; cdr3_aa: ASSYPRGQAQGYGYT
j_call: TRBJ2-2; v_call: TRBV7-8; cdr3_length: 15; d_call: NA; cdr3_aa: ASSLTRAGPNTGELF
j_call: TRBJ1-1; v_call: TRBV7-2; cdr3_length: 14; d_call: TRBD1; cdr3_aa: ASSLWTGGGNTEAF
j_call: TRBJ2-2; v_call: TRBV7-8; cdr3_length: 14; d_call: TRBD1; cdr3_aa: ASSLAQGAGTGELF
j_call: TRBJ1-5; v_call: TRBV19; cdr3_length: 12; d_call: NA; cdr3_aa: ASSIEGLDQPQH
j_call: TRBJ1-1; v_call: TRBV7-9; cdr3_length: 12; d_call: NA; cdr3_aa: ASSLSDMNTEAF
j_call: TRBJ1-4; v_call: TRBV6-5; cdr3_length: 11; d_call: TRBD1; cdr3_aa: ASSLRTGEKLF
j_call: TRBJ1-2; v_call: TRBV5-1; cdr3_length: 14; d_call: NA; cdr3_aa: ASSSDGGSLDYGYT
j_call: TRBJ2-1; v_call: TRBV6-6; cdr3_length: 19; d_call: TRBD2; cdr3_aa: ASSSAHLAGGILISYNEQF
j_call: TRBJ1-5; v_call: TRBV28; cdr3_length: 12; d_call: NA; cdr3_aa: ASSPPVPQSTQH
j_call: TRBJ2-1; v_call: TRBV24-1; cdr3_length: 11; d_call: TRBD2; cdr3_aa: ATMASGGYEQF
j_call: TRBJ2-4; v_call: TRBV2; cdr3_length: 13; d_call: TRBD1; cdr3_aa: ASTTPGQGKYIQY
j_call: TRBJ1-2; v_call: TRBV19; cdr3_length: 14; d_call: NA; cdr3_aa: ASSIVWAGQDYGYT
j_call: TRBJ1-4; v_call: TRBV12-3/TRBV12-4; cdr3_length: 11; d_call: TRBD1; cdr3_aa: ASGGQGYEKLF
j_call: TRBJ1-6; v_call: TRBV9; cdr3_length: 13; d_call: TRBD1; cdr3_aa: ASSARQGYNSPLH
j_call: TRBJ2-2; v_call: TRBV6-2/TRBV6-3; cdr3_length: 14; d_call: TRBD1; cdr3_aa: ASSLLGTGTTGELF
j_call: TRBJ1-3; v_call: TRBV18; cdr3_length: 13; d_call: TRBD1; cdr3_aa: ASSIGTDPLNTIY
j_call: TRBJ1-1; v_call: TRBV10-3; cdr3_length: 13; d_call: NA; cdr3_aa: AISDPAGGNTEAF
j_call: TRBJ1-3; v_call: TRBV7-6; cdr3_length: 12; d_call: NA; cdr3_aa: ASSSAVTGNTIY
j_call: TRBJ1-3; v_call: TRBV5-1; cdr3_length: 12; d_call: NA; cdr3_aa: ASSLDRFGNTIY
j_call: TRBJ1-2; v_call: TRBV6-2/TRBV6-3; cdr3_length: 13; d_call: TRBD1; cdr3_aa: ASSLSDRVNYGYT
j_call: TRBJ1-6; v_call: TRBV7-2; cdr3_length: 12; d_call: NA; cdr3_aa: ASSLLPGNSPLH
j_call: TRBJ1-1; v_call: TRBV11-3; cdr3_length: 15; d_call: TRBD1; cdr3_aa: ASSRRTGGTGNTEAF
j_call: TRBJ2-3; v_call: TRBV3-1/TRBV3-2; cdr3_length: 13; d_call: TRBD2; cdr3_aa: ASSQVAGVPDTQY
j_call: TRBJ1-2; v_call: TRBV12-3/TRBV12-4; cdr3_length: 10; d_call: TRBD1; cdr3_aa: ASSLGQAGYT
j_call: TRBJ1-4; v_call: TRBV5-1; cdr3_length: 12; d_call: TRBD1; cdr3_aa: ASSLGQLNEKLF
j_call: TRBJ2-1; v_call: TRBV6-6; cdr3_length: 9; d_call: NA; cdr3_aa: ASETGNEQF
j_call: TRBJ1-1; v_call: TRBV18; cdr3_length: 11; d_call: TRBD1; cdr3_aa: ASSPGQGTEAF
j_call: TRBJ1-1; v_call: TRBV2; cdr3_length: 12; d_call: TRBD1; cdr3_aa: ASSERQGAGEAF
j_call: TRBJ1-4; v_call: TRBV5-1; cdr3_length: 14; d_call: TRBD1; cdr3_aa: ASSLGQGITNEKLF
j_call: TRBJ2-7; v_call: TRBV28; cdr3_length: 12; d_call: NA; cdr3_aa: ASRRPGSTYEQY
j_call: TRBJ1-2; v_call: TRBV4-3; cdr3_length: 16; d_call: TRBD1; cdr3_aa: ASSLGPGTGSSRAGYT
j_call: TRBJ2-3; v_call: TRBV9; cdr3_length: 13; d_call: NA; cdr3_aa: ASSVSLELTDTQY